The 27 T cell receptor beta chains reported below all come from one sample, sequenced in a study of T cells in Graves' hyperthyroidism and ophthalmopathy. Template material for amplifying TCR beta CDR3 regions consisted of RNA transcripts. With the HTBI primer set, the TCR CDR3 went through a first round of RT-PCR. TCRdb re-called the multiplex PCR reads through MiXCR, storing one row per CDR3 protein. Among about 610,000 distinct CDR3 sequences listed, roughly 16% were seen once. Sequencing used blood. Every receptor here comes from a woman in her thirties or forties with Graves' ophthalmopathy.

This clonotype was recorded many times. The chain joins TRBV12-3 or TRBV12-4 to TRBJ1-1; TRBD1 agrees at 7 bases. This CDR3 comprises 13 residues. Trimming cost V 5 bases and J 1 base; bases outside gene matches: 1. The CDR3 region has the DNA TGTGCCAGCAGTAGGACAGGGAACACTGAAGCTTTCTTT. Amino acid sequence: CASSRTGNTEAFF.

This clonotype was seen ten or more times. V gene TRBV10-3 combines with J gene TRBJ2-1; 10 bases map to TRBD2. V was pared by 6 bases and J by 5 bases, with 7 bases of the junction left unmatched. This CDR3 is built from 15 residues. Germline V lookup: CDR1 ENHRY, CDR2 SYGVKD. CDR3 nucleotides: TGTGCCATCAGCGTGGGACTAGCGCAGAACAATGAGCAGTTCTTC. Translated, it gives CAISVGLAQNNEQFF.

The sample holds many counts of this clonotype. This chain uses TRBV24-1 with TRBJ1-5; D is uncertain. V dropped 7 bases and J dropped 0 bases, with 6 bases sitting between them. The CDR3 extends over 13 amino acids. Looked up from germline, CDR1 is KGHDR and CDR2 is SFDVKD. The CDR3, as DNA: TGTGCCACCAGAAGGGATAGCAATCAGCCCCAGCATTTT. Its translation: CATRRDSNQPQHF.

The chain uses TRBV11-2 and TRBJ1-3; no clear D gene. The CDR3 sequence is 12 residues long. Germline CDR1 reads SGHAT; CDR2 reads FQNNGV. The V and J ends lost 3 bases and 2 bases respectively, with 2 bases between them. Written as DNA, the CDR3 is TGTGCCAGCAGCTTGACTGGAAACACCATATATTTT. Amino acid sequence: CASSLTGNTIYF.

This clonotype was seen at least ten times. The V gene is TRBV30, the J gene TRBJ1-2, with D unclear. CDR3 size: 12 residues. V gave up 4 bases and J gave up 2 bases, with 8 bases separating them. Germline CDR1 reads GTSNPN; CDR2 reads SVGIG (reference sequence). CDR3 nucleotides: TGTGCCTGGAAGGTAGCGAACTATGGCTACACCTTC. It codes for CAWKVANYGYTF. Looking up the rest from reference TRBV30 and TRBJ1-2 gives the full variable domain: SQTIHQWPATLVQPVGSPLSLECTVEGTSNPNLYWYRQAAGRGLQLLFYSVGIGQISSEVPQNLSASRPQDRQFILSSKKLLLSDSGFYLCAWKVANYGYTFGSGTRLTVV.

The rearrangement joins TRBV13 to TRBJ2-2; 10 nucleotides agree with TRBD2. In germline, CDR1 is PRHDT, CDR2 FYEKMQ (reference sequence). The CDR3 spans 17 residues. V was pared by 0 bases and J by 1 base, with 2 bases of the junction left unmatched. In nucleotides, the CDR3 is TGTGCCAGCAGCTTAGGCGGACTAGCGGTGAACACCGGGGAGCTGTTTTTT. Its translation is CASSLGGLAVNTGELFF.

This chain uses TRBV7-3 with TRBJ2-2, with TRBD2 matching 9 bases. Per the germline V gene, CDR1 is SGHTA and CDR2 is FQGTGA. V lost 5 bases to trimming and J lost 5 bases; unmatched junction nucleotides: 9. The CDR3 is made up of 16 amino acids. DNA of the CDR3: TGTGCCAGCAGCAAGATAGCGGGGGCCCGTACCGGGGAGCTGTTTTTT. It specifies CASSKIAGARTGELFF. Full variable domain (rest looked up from reference TRBV7-3 and TRBJ2-2): GAGVSQTPSNKVTEKGKYVELRCDPISGHTALYWYRQSLGQGPEFLIYFQGTGAADDSGLPNDRFFAVRPEGSVSTLKIQRTERGDSAVYLCASSKIAGARTGELFFGEGSRLTVL.

This clonotype was counted ten times or more. The chain uses TRBV10-3 and TRBJ1-2; TRBD1 matches at 7 bases. This CDR3 has 14 amino acids. Germline V lookup: CDR1 ENHRY, CDR2 SYGVKD. J gave up 2 bases and V 5 bases, and 5 bases lay outside the gene matches. CDR3 coding DNA: TGTGCCATCAGTAACAGGGGAGCAAACTATGGCTACACCTTC. Translated, it gives CAISNRGANYGYTF.

V usage is TRBV20-1 and J usage is TRBJ1-3; TRBD1 is a possible D gene (5 bases). Trimming pared 3 bases from V and 7 bases from J, leaving 22 bases between. This CDR3 is built from 16 residues. CDR1 is DFQATT, CDR2 SNEGSKA, per germline (reference sequence). CDR3: CSASFTGEGYRNTIYF. As DNA, the CDR3 is TGCAGTGCTAGTTTCACAGGCGAGGGATATAGGAACACCATATATTTT.

This clonotype was detected a few times. The chain carries TRBV11-1 and TRBJ1-1, with 7 bases lining up with TRBD1. The CDR3 has 14 residues. V lost 7 bases, J lost 6 bases, and 11 bases stayed unmatched. Germline V gene data show CDR1 as SGHAT and CDR2 as FQDESV (reference sequence). Here the CDR3 reads CASNDRALTAEAFF. CDR3 sequence (DNA): TGTGCCAGCAATGACAGGGCCCTGACGGCTGAAGCTTTCTTT.

Points on this clonotype: The junction shows a germline mismatch at one end, possibly a read error. In DNA, the CDR3 is TGCAGTGCTAGCGATCAGGCGCCCACTGAAGTTTTCTTT. Amino acids: CSASDQAPTEVFF. The V gene is TRBV20-1, the J gene TRBJ1-1; D uncertain. CDR1 and CDR2 from the germline V gene are DFQATT and SNEGSKA (reference sequence). The length of the CDR3 is 13 residues.

Worth noting for this clonotype: This could be a read error, since a much larger clone is one nucleotide away. The CDR3 is CASSAGTNTEAFF. The DNA of the CDR3 is TGTGCCAGCAGTGCCGGGACGAACACTGAAGCTTTCTTT. The chain couples TRBV6-4 to TRBJ1-1, with a possible D match to TRBD1 (5 bases). This CDR3 has 13 residues. V was cut by 4 bases and J by 1 base, with 7 bases left in between. Germline CDR1 MRHNA, CDR2 SNTAGT.

This clonotype was found many times. The V call is TRBV6-2 or TRBV6-3, the J call TRBJ2-3; 13 nucleotides match TRBD2. This CDR3 comprises 18 residues. V lost 2 bases to trimming and J lost 3 bases; unmatched junction nucleotides: 8. Germline assignment: CDR1 MNHEY and CDR2 SVGEGT. DNA for the CDR3: TGTGCCAGCAGTTACCAGACTAGCGGGGGGCAACAAACAGATACGCAGTATTTT. Translation: CASSYQTSGGQQTDTQYF.

The chain joins TRBV10-1 to TRBJ2-5; D is perhaps TRBD2 (5 bases). Germline V gene sequence: CDR1 WNHNN, CDR2 SYGVQD (reference sequence). CDR3 length: 13 residues. V lost 4 bases and J lost 8, with 14 bases in between. CDR3 amino acids: CASSGADTETQYF. DNA of the CDR3: TGCGCCAGCAGTGGAGCGGATACCGAAACCCAGTACTTC.

At least ten counts were recorded for this clonotype. The V and J genes are TRBV20-1 and TRBJ1-1, with unresolved D. Trimming removed 5 bases at V and 4 bases at J, with 5 bases between. The CDR3 sequence is 10 residues long. CDR1 and CDR2 from the germline V gene are DFQATT and SNEGSKA (reference sequence). The CDR3, as DNA: TGCAGTGCTGCATTCACTGAAGCTTTCTTT. Encoded protein: CSAAFTEAFF.

The chain recombines TRBV29-1 with TRBJ1-4, with TRBD1 matching 10 bases. V was clipped by 5 bases and J by 4 bases; unmatched bases: 7. CDR3 length: 15 amino acids. Germline V gene sequence: CDR1 SQVTM, CDR2 ANQGSEA. CDR3 nucleotides: TGCAGCGTTCCAGGACAGGGGGGGTTTAATGAAAAACTGTTTTTT. This sequence encodes CSVPGQGGFNEKLFF.

This clonotype has a count of ten or more. The chain combines TRBV6-1 with TRBJ2-1, with 8 nucleotides matching TRBD2. The V segment lost 4 bases and the J segment 3 bases; nucleotides outside the gene matches: 11. Germline values: CDR1 MNHNS, CDR2 SASEGT. This CDR3 has 17 residues. The CDR3 DNA reads TGTGCCAGCAGTGTCCGGACGGGGGGGACAAACTACAATGAGCAGTTCTTC. Amino acid sequence: CASSVRTGGTNYNEQFF.

This clonotype has a count of ten or more. The chain links TRBV7-9 to TRBJ2-7; perhaps TRBD1 as D (6 bases). Germline V CDR1 and CDR2: SEHNR, FQNEAQ (reference sequence). Deletions cut 5 bases from V and 5 bases from J, with 13 bases between. This CDR3 spans 13 amino acids. The CDR3 coding sequence is TGTGCCAGCAGCGTTGGACAGATCAACGAGCAGTACTTC. Encoded protein: CASSVGQINEQYF.

This clonotype has ten or more counts. This chain links TRBV3-1 with TRBJ2-2, with 8 bases lining up with TRBD2. The junction had 6 bases not matched to a gene; V was cut back by 4 bases and J by 8 bases. Per germline, CDR1 LGHDT and CDR2 YNNKEL (reference sequence). CDR3 length: 14 amino acids. This CDR3 is CASSPPGGEGELFF. CDR3 in DNA: TGTGCCAGCAGCCCCCCGGGAGGGGAGGGGGAGCTGTTTTTT.

This clonotype was picked up many times. V gene TRBV28 combines with J gene TRBJ1-2; no reliable D call. Per germline, CDR1 MDHEN and CDR2 SYDVKM. V was pared by 2 bases and J by 4 bases, with 14 bases between. CDR3 length: 15 amino acids. CDR3 protein: CASSLDSPPLYGYTF. CDR3 nucleotides: TGTGCCAGCAGTTTAGATAGCCCACCCCTCTATGGCTACACCTTC.

This clonotype appeared many times. The V gene is TRBV7-2, the J gene TRBJ2-3; D gene ambiguous. The CDR3 contains 13 residues. V was cut by 5 bases and J by 6 bases, with 12 bases left in between. CDR1 is SGHTA and CDR2 is FQGNSA in the germline V gene. The CDR3 sequence is CASSTISLDTQYF. The CDR3 region has the DNA TGTGCCAGCAGCACTATATCCCTGGATACGCAGTATTTT.

The chain links TRBV14 to TRBJ2-5; 7 nucleotides match TRBD1. The CDR3 contains 15 residues. The junction had 6 bases not matched to a gene; V was cut back by 5 bases and J by 0 bases. Per germline, CDR1 SGHDN and CDR2 FVKESK. The CDR3 sequence: CASSKGTVNQETQYF. The CDR3 DNA sequence: TGTGCCAGCAGCAAAGGGACAGTGAACCAAGAGACCCAGTACTTC.

The V call is TRBV5-6, the J call TRBJ2-2, with D perhaps TRBD2 (6 bases). CDR3 length equals 16 residues. Germline CDR1 SGHDT, CDR2 YYEEEE. Trimming took off 3 bases at V and 1 base at J, with 13 bases between the two ends. CDR3 nucleotide sequence: TGTGCCAGCAGCTACTGGACTACCAAGAACACCGGGGAGCTGTTTTTT. Residues: CASSYWTTKNTGELFF.

The chain employs TRBV29-1 and TRBJ1-5; the D is unclear. The V and J ends lost 0 bases and 5 bases respectively, with 5 bases between them. Germline V gives CDR1 SQVTM, CDR2 ANQGSEA. This CDR3 has 12 amino acids. CDR3 protein: CSVEDQDQPQHF. In DNA form, the CDR3 reads TGCAGCGTTGAAGATCAAGATCAGCCCCAGCATTTT.

The J gene is TRBJ2-2, the V gene TRBV29-1, with 8 bases identical to TRBD1. Germline V gene data show CDR1 as SQVTM and CDR2 as ANQGSEA. The CDR3 totals 13 residues. Trimming cost V 6 bases and J 4 bases; bases outside gene matches: 4. CDR3 residues: CSVGRGRTGELFF. Here the CDR3 DNA reads TGCAGCGTGGGCAGGGGGCGCACCGGGGAGCTGTTTTTT.

The genes are TRBV5-1 and TRBJ2-2; D remains unclear. The germline V gene has CDR1 SGHRS and CDR2 YFSETQ. The V and J ends lost 4 bases and 6 bases respectively, with 10 bases between them. The CDR3 covers 13 residues. CDR3 DNA sequence: TGCGCCAGCAGCGCCCCACCGTCCGGGGAGCTGTTTTTT. This sequence encodes CASSAPPSGELFF. The full variable domain, its missing parts supplied by reference TRBV5-1 and TRBJ2-2, is KAGVTQTPRYLIKTRGQQVTLSCSPISGHRSVSWYQQTPGQGLQFLFEYFSETQRNKGNFPGRFSGRQFSNSRSEMNVSTLELGDSALYLCASSAPPSGELFFGEGSRLTVL.

This clonotype was counted at least ten times. The chain uses TRBV7-9 and TRBJ1-5; no clear D gene. V gave up 4 bases and J gave up 0 bases, with 10 bases separating them. CDR1 is SEHNR, CDR2 FQNEAQ, per germline (reference sequence). This CDR3 has 15 residues. The CDR3 DNA sequence: TGTGCCAGCAGCTCAGACGGTTATAGCAATCAGCCCCAGCATTTT. It is translated as CASSSDGYSNQPQHF.